The rows below give T cell receptor beta chains drawn from one sample of a study of memory CD4+ T cells and cytomegalovirus serostatus. Only in-frame clones appear in the TCRdb table, and some are missing; sequencing was by immunoSEQ multiplex PCR. The table records tens of thousands of clones, roughly 80% of them present only once. The sequencing sample was made of memory CD4+ T cells from blood. The receptors shown here come from an adult in good health and CMV-seropositive. CDR3s include the opening cysteine and the closing phenylalanine or tryptophan. D genes are given only for firm matches. The size field is filled for only some rows; it gives once, few, many or a size class.

size	D	J	V	DNA	CDR3
.	.	TRBJ2-7	TRBV15	TGTGCCACCAGCAGAGATCGACAGGGAGGCGGCGAGCAGTACTTC	CATSRDRQGGGEQYF
.	.	TRBJ2-7	TRBV20-1	TGCAGTGCTGGTCGAGGCGAGCAGTACTTC	CSAGRGEQYF
few	TRBD1	TRBJ2-7	TRBV5-1	TGCGCCAGCAGCCAACAGACAGGGGACCTTGGCGAGCAGTACTTC	CASSQQTGDLGEQYF
.	.	TRBJ2-1	TRBV5-4	TGTGCCAGCAGCCATCCTACGGAGACCTACAATGAGCAGTTCTTC	CASSHPTETYNEQFF
.	.	TRBJ1-5	TRBV6-1	TGTGCCAGCAACCTGAACCGGCGCAATCAGCCCCAGCATTTT	CASNLNRRNQPQHF
few	TRBD1	TRBJ1-6	TRBV6-5	TGTGCCAGCGGAGACAGGGGCCCGTCTCCCCTCCACTTT	CASGDRGPSPLHF
.	TRBD1	TRBJ1-1	TRBV5-1	TGCGCCAGCAGGCCTGGACAGGGGGGATTGAACACTGAAGCTTTCTTT	CASRPGQGGLNTEAFF
.	TRBD1	TRBJ1-4	TRBV6-5	TGTGCCAGCAGAACGGACAGGGGACCGGTTGAAAAACTGTTTTTT	CASRTDRGPVEKLFF
.	.	TRBJ1-1	TRBV7-9	TGTGCCAGCAGCTTAGAGGGGACGACTGAAGCTTTCTTT	CASSLEGTTEAFF
.	.	TRBJ2-7	TRBV10-3	TGTGCCATCAGGTCTGGGGAAGATTACGAGCAGTACTTC	CAIRSGEDYEQYF
.	.	TRBJ2-7	TRBV2	TGTGCCAGCAGTGAAGCGCTTGAGGACGAGCAGTACTTC	CASSEALEDEQYF
.	.	TRBJ1-2	TRBV5-1	TGCGCCAGCAGCCGGGGGGACCTACCTAACTATGGCTACACCTTC	CASSRGDLPNYGYTF
.	TRBD1	TRBJ1-1	TRBV6-1	TGTGCCAGCAGTGAATGGGGGACAGGAGGGAGCACTGAAGCTTTCTTT	CASSEWGTGGSTEAFF
.	.	TRBJ1-6	TRBV19	TGTGCCAGTAGCCTACAGCCAGAGAATAATTCACCCCTCCACTTT	CASSLQPENNSPLHF
few	.	TRBJ1-2	TRBV9	TGTGCCAGCAGTGAGACGGGACAAAGTATGGGCTACACCTTC	CASSETGQSMGYTF
.	.	TRBJ1-2	TRBV4-3	TGCGCCAGCAGCCAAGATGGACAGTCTTTCTATGGCTACACCTTC	CASSQDGQSFYGYTF
.	.	TRBJ1-2	TRBV6-6	TGTGCCAGCAGGGGAGGTCGCGGAGGGGGAGATGGCTACACCTTC	CASRGGRGGGDGYTF
.	.	TRBJ2-7	TRBV19	TGTGCCAGTAGTATCAGGCCTGCCTCCTACGAGCAGTACTTC	CASSIRPASYEQYF
.	TRBD1	TRBJ2-3	TRBV5-1	TGCGCCAGCAGGTTCGGACAGGGGTCAGATACGCAGTATTTT	CASRFGQGSDTQYF
.	TRBD1	TRBJ2-7	TRBV2	TGTGGCTGCGTCCGGGACAGGTCAACCTACGAGCAGTACTTC	CGCVRDRSTYEQYF
once	.	TRBJ2-7	TRBV6-6	TGTGCCAGCAGCCCATTGCAGGGCTCCTACGAGCAGTACTTC	CASSPLQGSYEQYF
.	.	TRBJ2-1	TRBV11-1	TGTGCCAGCAGCTTAGGGGGAAGAGCAGGGTATCCCTACAATGAGCAGTTCTTC	CASSLGGRAGYPYNEQFF
.	TRBD2	TRBJ2-1	TRBV5-6	TGTGCCAGCAGCTACACCGGGACTAGCTACAATGAGCAGTTCTTC	CASSYTGTSYNEQFF
.	.	TRBJ1-6	TRBV18	TGTGCCAGCTCACCAGAACGTAATTCACCCCTCCACTTT	CASSPERNSPLHF
.	.	TRBJ1-2	TRBV2	TGTGCCAGCAGTGCACGGAACTATGGCTACACCTTC	CASSARNYGYTF
.	.	TRBJ2-5	TRBV9	TGTGCCAGCAGCGTAGCCCTTGGCGAGAACCAAGAGACCCAGTACTTC	CASSVALGENQETQYF
.	.	TRBJ1-2	TRBV4-1	TGCGCCAGCAGCCAAGAGCAAAGGGACCATGGCTACACCTTC	CASSQEQRDHGYTF